This TCR beta chain originates from a study of patients and donors after allogeneic stem cell transplantation. TCRdb reanalysed the RT-PCR reads using MiXCR and keeps one entry per CDR3 protein. The data contain about 960,000 distinct CDR3 sequences, under 20% of them singletons. The CDR3 covers 14 residues. Germline CDR1 reads SEHNR; CDR2 reads FQNEAQ (reference sequence). About this clonotype itself: At one end the junction does not follow the germline gene, possibly because of a read error.

This TCR was sampled from a human donor who was either an allogeneic HSCT recipient or a stem cell or donor lymphocyte infusion donor (not recorded which). It is not recorded whose cells these are; they may come from a transplant donor. The gene calls are TRBV7-9 and TRBJ1-1, with a tentative D call TRBD1 (5 bases). Sequenced material: blood, either unsorted or a sorted T cell fraction (not recorded which). The chain's CDR3 is CPSSLSRGDTEAFF. Written as DNA, the CDR3 is TGTCCCAGCAGCTTAAGCCGGGGGGACACTGAAGCTTTCTTT.